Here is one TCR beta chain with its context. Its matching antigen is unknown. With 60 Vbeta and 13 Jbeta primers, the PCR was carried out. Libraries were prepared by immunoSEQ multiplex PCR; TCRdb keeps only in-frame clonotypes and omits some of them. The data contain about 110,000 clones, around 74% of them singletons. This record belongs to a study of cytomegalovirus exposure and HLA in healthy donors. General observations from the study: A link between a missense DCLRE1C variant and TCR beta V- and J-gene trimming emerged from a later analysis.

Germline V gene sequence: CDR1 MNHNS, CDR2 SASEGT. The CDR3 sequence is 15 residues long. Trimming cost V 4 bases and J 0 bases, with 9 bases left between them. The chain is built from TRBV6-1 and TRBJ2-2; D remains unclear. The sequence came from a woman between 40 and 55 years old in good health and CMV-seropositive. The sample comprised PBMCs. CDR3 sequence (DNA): TGTGCCAGCAGTGCGAGGCCAGCGAACACCGGGGAGCTGTTTTTT. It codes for CASSARPANTGELFF.